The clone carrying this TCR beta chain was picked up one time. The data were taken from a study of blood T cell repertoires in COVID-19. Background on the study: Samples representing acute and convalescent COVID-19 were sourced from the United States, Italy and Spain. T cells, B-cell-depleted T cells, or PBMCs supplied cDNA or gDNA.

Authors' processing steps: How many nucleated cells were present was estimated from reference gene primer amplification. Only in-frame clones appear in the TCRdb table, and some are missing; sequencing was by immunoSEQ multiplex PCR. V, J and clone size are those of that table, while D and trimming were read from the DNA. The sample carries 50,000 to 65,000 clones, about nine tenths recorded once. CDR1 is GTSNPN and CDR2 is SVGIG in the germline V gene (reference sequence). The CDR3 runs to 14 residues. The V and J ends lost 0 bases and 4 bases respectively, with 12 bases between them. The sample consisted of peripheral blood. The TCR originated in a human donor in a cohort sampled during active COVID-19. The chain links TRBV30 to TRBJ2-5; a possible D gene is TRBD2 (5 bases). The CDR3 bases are TGTGCCTGGAGTGTATTCACGGGAAGAGAGACCCAGTACTTC. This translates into CAWSVFTGRETQYF.